Shown below are 18 T cell receptor beta chains from a single sample sequenced in a study of OX40 agonist ivuxolimab in advanced cancers. TCRdb's copy holds only in-frame clones and misses some; the assay was immunoSEQ multiplex PCR. The data contain roughly 41,000 clones, around 91% of them seen just once; the ten biggest clones take up roughly 12%. The sample was CD4+ or CD8+ T cells sorted from blood, taken in a trial of the OX40 agonist ivuxolimab. These receptors originate from an adult with an advanced solid tumor such as melanoma, head and neck, liver or kidney cancer.

The chain recombines TRBV30 with TRBJ2-7; D may be TRBD1 (6 bases). This CDR3 has 12 amino acids. V was shortened by 1 base and J by 2 bases, with 6 bases between the two germline ends. In germline, CDR1 is GTSNPN, CDR2 SVGIG (reference sequence). DNA of the CDR3: TGTGCCTGGAGTGGGACAGCCTACGAGCAGTACTTC. Its protein is CAWSGTAYEQYF.

The sample holds a few counts of this clone. The CDR3 spells CASSLSTYNEQFF. CDR3 nucleotide sequence: TGTGCCAGCAGTTTGAGTACCTACAATGAGCAGTTCTTC. This sequence joins TRBV27 and TRBJ2-1; no firm D call. Per germline, CDR1 MNHEY and CDR2 SMNVEV (reference sequence). V was clipped by 3 bases and J by 2 bases, with 5 bases between them. This CDR3 spans 13 amino acids.

This clone is a singleton in its sample. The rearrangement uses TRBV28 and TRBJ2-7; 9 bases map to TRBD1. This CDR3 is built from 13 residues. V shed 5 bases and J 3 bases; nucleotides not matched to a gene: 2. Germline lookup yields CDR1 MDHEN and CDR2 SYDVKM. CDR3 bases: TGTGCCAGCAGTGGGGGACAGGGCTACGAGCAGTACTTC. Amino acids: CASSGGQGYEQYF.

CDR3 DNA: TGTGCCAGCAGCCCGCCGGAAAACAATGAGCAGTTCTTC. It is translated as CASSPPENNEQFF. V and J are TRBV5-8 and TRBJ2-1, with D unresolved. V lost 4 bases and J lost 5, with 10 bases in between. This CDR3 contains 13 residues. CDR1 SGHTS and CDR2 YDEGEE come from the germline V gene.

The V and J genes are TRBV7-9 and TRBJ2-1, with 12 bases that match TRBD2. Germline V lookup: CDR1 SEHNR, CDR2 FQNEAQ (reference sequence). The ends lost 5 bases at V and 1 base at J; junction bases unmatched: 12. There are 19 residues in the CDR3. Here the CDR3 DNA reads TGTGCCAGCAGCCAACCCACTAGCGGGAGGATTGTTTCCTACAATGAGCAGTTCTTC. It specifies CASSQPTSGRIVSYNEQFF.

The V gene is TRBV5-8, the J gene TRBJ1-5, with TRBD1 matching over 8 bases. Germline CDR1 reads SGHTS; CDR2 reads YDEGEE. The CDR3 contains 15 residues. Trimming took 3 bases from V and 7 from J; bases not matched to a gene: 9. The CDR3 coding sequence is TGTGCCAGCAGCTCCGGGACAGGCCCTAGACAGCCCCAGCATTTT. Its protein product is CASSSGTGPRQPQHF.

The rearrangement links TRBV6-6 to TRBJ1-1; possible D gene TRBD1, 6 bases. Per germline, CDR1 MNHNY and CDR2 SVGAGI (reference sequence). Trimming left V 5 bases short and J 4 bases short, with 8 bases between. This CDR3 is built from 12 residues. The CDR3 nucleotides are TGTGCCAGCAGTGCGACAGGCACTGAAGCTTTCTTT. This gives the protein CASSATGTEAFF.

The chain joins TRBV27 to TRBJ2-1; D may match TRBD1 or TRBD2 (5 bases each). The V end lost 5 bases, the J end lost 2 bases, and 10 bases lay between the germline ends. The CDR3 covers 14 residues. Per the germline V gene, CDR1 is MNHEY and CDR2 is SMNVEV (reference sequence). The CDR3 loop reads CASSGTAPYNEQFF. As DNA, the CDR3 is TGTGCCAGCAGTGGGACCGCCCCCTACAATGAGCAGTTCTTC.

This CDR3 is CASSLAWEQYF. CDR3 sequence (DNA): TGTGCCAGCAGCTTAGCGTGGGAGCAGTACTTC. V is TRBV7-2 and J is TRBJ2-7; unclear D gene. V lost 0 bases, J lost 7 bases, and 4 bases lay in between. Germline V gene sequence: CDR1 SGHTA, CDR2 FQGNSA. This CDR3 spans 11 amino acids.

The gene calls are TRBV27 and TRBJ2-6; D unresolved. Germline CDR1 and CDR2: MNHEY and SMNVEV (reference sequence). The CDR3 has 19 amino acids. V gave up 5 bases and J gave up 0 bases, with 20 bases separating them. CDR3 coding DNA: TGTGCCAGCAGTCCCCGGTCGGTCTCGACGTTCTCTGGGGCCAACGTCCTGACTTTC. Translation gives CASSPRSVSTFSGANVLTF.

This clone was detected only once. The J gene is TRBJ1-2, the V gene TRBV27, with 12 nucleotides matching TRBD1. In germline, CDR1 is MNHEY, CDR2 SMNVEV (reference sequence). This CDR3 comprises 15 residues. Trimming cost V 4 bases and J 2 bases; bases outside gene matches: 2. The CDR3 spells CASSSGTGGNYGYTF. CDR3 DNA: TGTGCCAGCAGTTCTGGGACAGGGGGCAACTATGGCTACACCTTC.

This sequence joins TRBV5-5 and TRBJ2-1; D is uncertain. This CDR3 comprises 15 residues. V was clipped by 4 bases and J by 0 bases, with 11 bases between them. The V gene's germline CDR1 is SGHKS and CDR2 YYEKEE (reference sequence). CDR3 loop: CASSVILSSYNEQFF. DNA of the CDR3: TGTGCCAGCAGCGTTATTCTAAGCTCCTACAATGAGCAGTTCTTC.

This sequence joins TRBV20-1 and TRBJ2-1; D is possibly TRBD2 (5 bases). Trimming stripped 6 bases from V and 10 bases from J, with 13 bases between. Per the germline V gene, CDR1 is DFQATT and CDR2 is SNEGSKA (reference sequence). The CDR3 loop spans 11 amino acids. DNA of the CDR3: TGCAGTGCGCCCAAAAGGAGGGAGCAGTTCTTC. Protein sequence: CSAPKRREQFF.

The V call is TRBV9, the J call TRBJ2-7, with a weak D call TRBD2 (6 bases). The V end lost 4 bases, the J end lost 2 bases, and 25 bases lay between the germline ends. This CDR3 contains 18 residues. CDR1 SGDLS and CDR2 YYNGEE come from the germline V gene. Written as DNA, the CDR3 is TGTGCCAGCAGCACTGCACCCAGGGAACTAGCTGGTACCTACGAGCAGTACTTC. It codes for CASSTAPRELAGTYEQYF.

In this sample, this clone turned up a few times. The chain links TRBV9 to TRBJ2-2, with D unresolved. Per the germline V gene, CDR1 is SGDLS and CDR2 is YYNGEE. The CDR3 covers 12 residues. V lost 1 base and J 6 bases, leaving 4 bases between the germline ends. DNA for the CDR3: TGTGCCAGCAGCGTATCTGCCGGGGAGCTGTTTTTT. It translates to CASSVSAGELFF.

The chain links TRBV5-8 to TRBJ2-7, with 8 bases aligning to TRBD2. The CDR3 length is 16 residues. CDR1 is SGHTS, CDR2 YDEGEE, per germline. Trimming at V came to 0 bases and at J to 5 bases, leaving 10 bases not matched to a gene. As DNA, the CDR3 is TGTGCCAGCAGCTTGGCTAGCTTTAGCGGGATTCACGAGCAGTACTTC. Protein product: CASSLASFSGIHEQYF. The entire variable domain, with the rest obtained from reference TRBV5-8 and TRBJ2-7, is as follows: EAGVTQSPTHLIKTRGQQATLRCSPISGHTSVYWYQQALGLGLQFLLWYDEGEERNRGNFPPRFSGRQFPNYSSELNVNALELEDSALYLCASSLASFSGIHEQYFGPGTRLTVT.

The V gene is TRBV29-1, the J gene TRBJ1-4; TRBD1 aligns across 7 bases. This CDR3 is built from 10 residues. The V gene's germline CDR1 is SQVTM and CDR2 ANQGSEA. J gave up 7 bases and V 7 bases, and 0 bases lay outside the gene matches. CDR3 amino acids: CSAGGEKLFF. The DNA for the CDR3 is TGCAGCGCAGGGGGTGAAAAACTGTTTTTT.

V and J are TRBV5-6 and TRBJ1-5, with D uncertain. The germline V and J ends were trimmed by 3 bases and 1 base, with 8 bases remaining between them. The CDR3 loop spans 14 amino acids. CDR1 SGHDT and CDR2 YYEEEE come from the germline V gene. The CDR3 DNA reads TGTGCCAGCAGCTCCCTTCGGAGCAATCAGCCCCAGCATTTT. Protein: CASSSLRSNQPQHF. The full variable domain, in which reference TRBV5-6 and TRBJ1-5 provide the parts outside the CDR3, is DAGVTQSPTHLIKTRGQQVTLRCSPKSGHDTVSWYQQALGQGPQFIFQYYEEEERQRGNFPDRFSGHQFPNYSSELNVNALLLGDSALYLCASSSLRSNQPQHFGDGTRLSIL.